This TCR beta chain was profiled in a study of CD8 T cells in ankylosing spondylitis. This clonotype was picked up many times. The antigen remains undetermined. 5'-RACE, quantitative and with molecular barcodes, yielded the TCR beta libraries. One entry per CDR3 protein, called by TCRdb with MiXCR from the 5' RACE reads. The table shows 150,000 to 200,000 distinct CDR3 sequences, with over 10% occurring only once. Broader study findings: Among TCR beta sequences, a motif of roughly 8 highly homologous variants appeared characteristic of ankylosing spondylitis blood. Earlier authors reported some of these motif variants in reactive arthritis synovial fluid and blood.

The CDR3 sequence is 15 residues long. Trimming left V 3 bases short and J 5 bases short, with 19 bases between. Germline lookup yields CDR1 DFQATT and CDR2 SNEGSKA (reference sequence). The V call is TRBV20-1, the J call TRBJ1-1; D ambiguous. Specimen: blood, either unsorted or a sorted T cell fraction (not recorded which). The sequence was obtained from a female donor with ankylosing spondylitis or in good health (not recorded which). The CDR3 DNA reads as TGCAGTGCTAGCAAGCGAAAAACCTGGGGAACTGAAGCTTTCTTT. This encodes CSASKRKTWGTEAFF.